The 6 T cell receptor beta chains below all came from one sample that was sequenced in a study of blood T cell repertoires in COVID-19. TCRdb's table, derived via immunoSEQ multiplex PCR, lists solely in-frame clones and lacks some. The sample includes about 160,000 clones, 93% of them seen just once. Sequences were obtained from peripheral blood. All receptors come from a woman in her sixties or seventies with COVID-19, enrolled during active disease.

The chain links TRBV6-2 or TRBV6-3 to TRBJ1-4; maybe TRBD1 (5 bases). Germline V gene sequence: CDR1 MNHEY, CDR2 SVGEGT. V lost 2 bases to trimming and J lost 0 bases, with 10 bases between them. The CDR3 consists of 16 residues. CDR3 sequence reads: CASSYGGVATNEKLFF. CDR3 bases: TGTGCCAGCAGTTACGGAGGGGTGGCAACTAATGAAAAACTGTTTTTT.

V gene TRBV29-1 combines with J gene TRBJ2-2; 8 nucleotides match TRBD1. Germline trimming cut 5 bases from V and 1 base from J; bases unmatched to any gene: 6. This CDR3 is 15 amino acids long. Germline assignment: CDR1 SQVTM and CDR2 ANQGSEA. The CDR3 DNA is TGCAGCGTTCGTACCGGGACAGGGAACACCGGGGAGCTGTTTTTT. Translated, it gives CSVRTGTGNTGELFF.

J is TRBJ1-1 and V is TRBV29-1; D call uncertain. Per the germline V gene, CDR1 is SQVTM and CDR2 is ANQGSEA. The CDR3 runs to 13 residues. V lost 3 bases to trimming and J lost 3 bases, with 11 bases between them. The CDR3 protein is CSVDHRGHTEAFF. The CDR3, as DNA: TGCAGCGTTGACCACAGAGGGCACACTGAAGCTTTCTTT.

V usage is TRBV5-4 and J usage is TRBJ1-5, with 9 bases identical to TRBD1. The ends lost 2 bases at V and 2 bases at J; junction bases unmatched: 2. The CDR3 runs to 15 residues. Germline V gene sequence: CDR1 SGHNT, CDR2 YYREEE (reference sequence). The CDR3 loop is CASSFWTGGNQPQHF. The CDR3 bases are TGTGCCAGCAGCTTCTGGACAGGGGGCAATCAGCCCCAGCATTTT.

This clone has just a few counts. This sequence joins TRBV2 and TRBJ1-2, with a possible D match to TRBD1 (5 bases). Germline CDR1 SNHLY, CDR2 FYNNEI. The V gene lost 5 bases and the J gene lost 5 bases, with 15 bases spanning the gap. This CDR3 region has 14 residues. The CDR3 sequence is CASSSDSMPYGYTF. In DNA, the CDR3 is TGTGCCAGCAGTAGCGACAGCATGCCATATGGCTACACCTTC. Combining the CDR3 with reference TRBV2 and TRBJ1-2 gives the whole variable domain EPEVTQTPSHQVTQMGQEVILRCVPISNHLYFYWYRQILGQKVEFLVSFYNNEISEKSEIFDDQFSVERPDGSNFTLKIRSTKLEDSAMYFCASSSDSMPYGYTFGSGTRLTVV.

This chain uses TRBV15 with TRBJ2-5; TRBD2 agrees at 11 bases. V lost 1 base, J lost 2 bases, and 6 bases stayed unmatched. The CDR3 loop spans 17 amino acids. Germline-derived CDR1 and CDR2 are LNHNV and YYDKDF (reference sequence). CDR3 loop: CATSRGLAGTFQETQYF. The CDR3, as DNA: TGTGCCACCAGCAGAGGACTAGCGGGAACCTTTCAAGAGACCCAGTACTTC.